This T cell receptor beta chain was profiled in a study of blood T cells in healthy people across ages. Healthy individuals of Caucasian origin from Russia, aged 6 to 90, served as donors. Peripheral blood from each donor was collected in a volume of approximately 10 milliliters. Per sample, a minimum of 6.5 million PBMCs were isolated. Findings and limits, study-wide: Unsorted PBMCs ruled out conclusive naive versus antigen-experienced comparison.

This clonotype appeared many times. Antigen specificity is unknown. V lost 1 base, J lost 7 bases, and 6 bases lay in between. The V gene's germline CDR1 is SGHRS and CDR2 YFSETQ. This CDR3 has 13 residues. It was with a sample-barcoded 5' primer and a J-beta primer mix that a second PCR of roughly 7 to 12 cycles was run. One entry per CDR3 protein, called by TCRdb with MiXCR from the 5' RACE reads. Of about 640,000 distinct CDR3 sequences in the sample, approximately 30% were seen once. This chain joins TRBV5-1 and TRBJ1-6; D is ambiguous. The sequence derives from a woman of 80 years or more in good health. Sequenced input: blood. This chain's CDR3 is CASSLTENSPLHF. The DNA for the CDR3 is TGCGCCAGCAGCTTGACCGAAAATTCACCCCTCCACTTT.